This T cell receptor beta chain is from a study of T cell responses to AZD1222 COVID-19 vaccine. From germline, CDR1 is MNHEY and CDR2 SVGAGI. Trimming pared 6 bases from V and 7 bases from J, leaving 13 bases between. This CDR3 region has 13 residues. Remarks on this clone: The antigen remains unidentified.

Method: immunoSEQ multiplex PCR; TCRdb's copy keeps in-frame clones and lacks some. Found here are around 97,000 clones, 91% of them singletons; the top ten hold roughly 42%. Findings and caveats of the study: Repertoire sampling was restricted to post-peak T cell response timepoints. Breadth and depth of Spike-specific TCRs rose after two AZD1222 doses. Dominant at 160-218 and 743-854, vaccine-associated CD4 TCRs also spanned spike. Mostly white British, mostly female donors; authors suggested clonal diversity may be underestimated.

The chain couples TRBV6-5 to TRBJ1-5, with D maybe TRBD1 (6 bases). This TCR was recovered from an adult in good health. This sample comprised peripheral blood, obtained on day 0 of AZD1222 vaccination. CDR3 DNA sequence: TGTGCCAGCAGCCAACAGGGATCCCAGCCCCAGCATTTT. Protein: CASSQQGSQPQHF.